This T cell receptor (beta chain) appears in the sequencing data of a study of control samples from healthy donors and cancer patients (dated by TCRdb to about 2020). Library preparation was by the immunoSEQ multiplex PCR assay. TCRdb obtained this table from immuneACCESS and retained in-frame rearrangements with V and J assigned. These tables miss some clones; where compared with another copy, unresolved V genes account for less than half of the shortfall, and the remainder is unexplained. Across this sample there are about 140,000 clones, with around 88% seen only once. Together, the top ten hold around 1.6% of the sample. Cut back by 0 bases and 0 bases, the V and J ends lie 7 bases apart. The CDR3 spans 14 residues, from the cysteine through the phenylalanine. Only the CDR3 DNA stays, 42 bases, in frame from base 1. The CDR1 and CDR2 encoded by the germline V gene are SGHDT and YYEEEE. On this clone itself: Its antigen has not been determined. Base qualities are not at hand, and no much larger clone is one base apart.

This chain is built from TRBV5-6 and TRBJ2-7, with the D segment identity uncertain. The sample was blood. The TCR was taken from a man aged 18 to 29 in good health. The DNA sequence is TGTGCCAGCAGCTTGGGACCAGACTCCTACGAGCAGTACTTC. The encoded protein is CASSLGPDSYEQYF.